Presented here are 5 T cell receptor beta chains from one specimen sequenced in a study of blood T cell repertoires in COVID-19. Sequencing used immunoSEQ multiplex PCR; TCRdb keeps in-frame clones, though not all of them. The sample yields 280,000 or so clones, around 89% seen once. Sequenced material: peripheral blood. These receptors all stem from a woman in her 30s who had recovered from COVID-19.

The CDR3: CASSSPSGGADEQFF. In DNA form, the CDR3 reads TGTGCCAGCAGCTCCCCTAGCGGGGGGGCGGATGAGCAGTTCTTC. V gene TRBV3-1 (or the pseudogene TRBV3-2) combines with J gene TRBJ2-1; TRBD2 agrees at 12 bases. The germline V gene encodes CDR1 LGHDT and CDR2 YNNKEL (reference sequence). J lost 8 bases, V lost 5 bases, and 7 bases had no gene match. The CDR3 has 15 residues.

The chain combines TRBV30 with TRBJ2-4; TRBD2 matches 11 bases. This CDR3 comprises 15 residues. Germline V gene data show CDR1 as GTSNPN and CDR2 as SVGIG (reference sequence). The V segment lost 2 bases and the J segment 8 bases; nucleotides outside the gene matches: 8. The chain's CDR3 is CAWSSASGGRYIQYF. The CDR3 DNA reads as TGTGCCTGGAGTTCTGCTAGCGGGGGGAGATACATTCAGTACTTC.

This chain uses TRBV4-2 with TRBJ1-2, with D unresolved. Germline CDR1 reads LGHNA; CDR2 reads YNFKEQ. The CDR3 extends over 16 amino acids. Trimming cost V 0 bases and J 2 bases, with 13 bases left between them. CDR3: CASSQDPEGVNYGYTF. CDR3 DNA sequence: TGTGCCAGCAGCCAAGATCCGGAGGGCGTCAACTATGGCTACACCTTC.

A few counts support this clone. V usage is TRBV21-1 and J usage is TRBJ2-2; whether TRBD1, the table's D call, matches the DNA was not checked. TRBV21-1 is termed a pseudogene. This CDR3 region has 16 residues. As DNA, the CDR3 is TGTGCCAGCCTCCGGGACACAGACGCGAACACCGGGGAGCTGTTTTTT. It specifies CASLRDTDANTGELFF.

This chain connects TRBV27 to TRBJ1-1, with 7 bases aligning to TRBD1. Germline V gene lookup returns CDR1 MNHEY and CDR2 SMNVEV (reference sequence). CDR3 length equals 16 residues. V lost 4 bases to trimming and J lost 4 bases; unmatched junction nucleotides: 12. As DNA, the CDR3 is TGTGCCAGCAGTTCCCGCTCCGCAACAGGGGTCACTGAAGCTTTCTTT. It specifies CASSSRSATGVTEAFF.